The next 25 T cell receptor beta chains were all read from a single sample in a study of cytomegalovirus exposure and HLA in healthy donors. Method: immunoSEQ multiplex PCR; TCRdb's copy keeps in-frame clones and lacks some. The sample holds 200,000 to 250,000 clones, over 70% seen once. The sample taken for sequencing was PBMCs. These receptors were taken from a woman younger than 45 in good health and CMV-seropositive.

The rearrangement uses TRBV29-1 and TRBJ1-2; no firm D call. Trimming took 4 bases from V and 8 from J, leaving 8 bases between them. Looked up from germline, CDR1 is SQVTM and CDR2 is ANQGSEA. This CDR3 has 10 residues. CDR3 coding DNA: TGCAGCGTTGGGATGGGAGGCTACACCTTC. Its translation: CSVGMGGYTF. Complete variable domain (other parts from reference TRBV29-1 and TRBJ1-2): SAVISQKPSRDICQRGTSLTIQCQVDSQVTMMFWYRQQPGQSLTLIATANQGSEATYESGFVIDKFPISRPNLTFSTLTVSNMSPEDSSIYLCSVGMGGYTFGSGTRLTVV.

This clone turned up a few times. V and J are TRBV6-5 and TRBJ1-4; 8 nucleotides match TRBD1. J was trimmed by 8 bases and V by 5 bases; bases with no gene match: 7. CDR1 MNHEY and CDR2 SVGAGI come from the germline V gene. CDR3 size: 14 residues. The DNA for the CDR3 is TGTGCCAGCAGTGATACAGGGGGTGGGGAAAAACTGTTTTTT. Its protein product is CASSDTGGGEKLFF.

This clone was found a few times. This chain connects TRBV5-8 to TRBJ2-3; TRBD2 aligns across 7 bases. This CDR3 region has 15 residues. Germline trimming cut 1 base from V and 0 bases from J; bases unmatched to any gene: 2. CDR1 is SGHTS, CDR2 YDEGEE, per germline. The CDR3 is CASSLMGGSTDTQYF. CDR3 coding DNA: TGTGCCAGCAGCTTGATGGGGGGGAGCACAGATACGCAGTATTTT.

V is TRBV14 and J is TRBJ1-1; D unclear. This CDR3 comprises 14 residues. The ends were cut back, 1 base at V and 0 bases at J, with 6 bases in the middle. Germline CDR1 is SGHDN and CDR2 is FVKESK. The CDR3 region has the DNA TGTGCCAGCAGCCAAGTCAGTATGAACACTGAAGCTTTCTTT. Its protein product is CASSQVSMNTEAFF.

This clone was counted a single time. The J gene is TRBJ1-2, the V gene TRBV4-1, with D perhaps matching TRBD1 (6 bases). Germline CDR1 reads MGHRA; CDR2 reads YSYEKL. V lost 2 bases and J 2 bases, leaving 9 bases between the germline ends. CDR3 length equals 14 residues. The CDR3 nucleotides are TGCGCCAGCAGCCAAACAACAGGGAACTATGGCTACACCTTC. Translation: CASSQTTGNYGYTF.

In this sample, this clone turned up once. J is TRBJ2-7 and V is TRBV6-5, with D tentatively TRBD1 (5 bases). V lost 5 bases and J lost 5, with 13 bases in between. This CDR3 has 13 amino acids. Germline V gives CDR1 MNHEY, CDR2 SVGAGI. CDR3 bases: TGTGCCAGCAGTCCAGACAGACCGAACGAGCAGTACTTC. Amino acid sequence: CASSPDRPNEQYF.

The rearrangement uses TRBV5-1 and TRBJ1-2; the match to TRBD1 covers 7 bases. The CDR3 runs to 14 residues. J gave up 7 bases and V 1 base, and 7 bases lay outside the gene matches. Germline V gene lookup returns CDR1 SGHRS and CDR2 YFSETQ. The CDR3 DNA follows: TGCGCCAGCAGCTTGAGCGGGACAGCATTTGGCTACACCTTC. This sequence encodes CASSLSGTAFGYTF.

The chain's CDR3 is CASSQDIGTSTDTQYF. The CDR3 DNA reads TGCGCCAGCAGCCAAGATATCGGGACTAGCACAGATACGCAGTATTTT. The rearrangement joins TRBV4-1 to TRBJ2-3; tentatively, D is TRBD2 (6 bases). V lost 0 bases and J lost 0, with 10 bases in between. Germline V gene sequence: CDR1 MGHRA, CDR2 YSYEKL. CDR3 length equals 16 residues.

The chain couples TRBV30 to TRBJ1-1; D call uncertain. The CDR3 is 10 amino acids. Trimming pared 4 bases from V and 7 bases from J, leaving 7 bases between. CDR1 and CDR2 from the germline V gene are GTSNPN and SVGIG (reference sequence). CDR3 sequence: CAWMGYEAFF. Here the CDR3 DNA reads TGTGCCTGGATGGGCTATGAAGCTTTCTTT.

The chain joins TRBV7-2 to TRBJ2-7; D ambiguous. Germline-derived CDR1 and CDR2 are SGHTA and FQGNSA. The CDR3 spans 12 residues. V lost 8 bases to trimming and J lost 4 bases, with 12 bases between them. DNA for the CDR3: TGTGCCAGCTCTGACGAGAAGTACGAGCAGTACTTC. Residues: CASSDEKYEQYF. The complete variable domain, with remaining parts taken from reference TRBV7-2 and TRBJ2-7, reads GAGVSQSPSNKVTEKGKDVELRCDPISGHTALYWYRQSLGQGLEFLIYFQGNSAPDKSGLPSDRFSAERTGGSVSTLTIQRTQQEDSAVYLCASSDEKYEQYFGPGTRLTVT.

The chain has TRBV7-3 and TRBJ2-7, with a weak D call TRBD1 (5 bases). The V gene lost 6 bases and the J gene lost 5 bases, with 14 bases spanning the gap. Germline V gene sequence: CDR1 SGHTA, CDR2 FQGTGA. The CDR3 has 13 amino acids. The CDR3 region is CASSLERGDEQYF. In nucleotides, the CDR3 is TGTGCCAGCAGTCTCGAAAGGGGCGACGAGCAGTACTTC.

The chain combines TRBV4-1 with TRBJ1-4, with D perhaps TRBD1 (6 bases). This CDR3 comprises 15 residues. CDR1 is MGHRA and CDR2 is YSYEKL in the germline V gene. The V end lost 0 bases, the J end lost 8 bases, and 13 bases lay between the germline ends. Here the CDR3 reads CASSQDGQGPEKLFF. The CDR3 nucleotides are TGCGCCAGCAGCCAAGATGGGCAGGGGCCCGAAAAACTGTTTTTT.

The chain carries TRBV5-1 and TRBJ2-1; a weak D match, TRBD2 (5 bases). This CDR3 is built from 14 residues. Germline CDR1 and CDR2: SGHRS and YFSETQ. Trimming took off 9 bases at V and 6 bases at J, with 19 bases between the two ends. The chain's CDR3 is CATALGGAGNEQFF. The CDR3 nucleotides are TGCGCCACCGCCCTAGGCGGCGCGGGCAATGAGCAGTTCTTC.

The chain links TRBV7-9 to TRBJ2-7; D unresolved. Germline V gene sequence: CDR1 SEHNR, CDR2 FQNEAQ (reference sequence). Trimming removed 5 bases at V and 2 bases at J, with 7 bases between. The CDR3 extends over 12 amino acids. The DNA of the CDR3 is TGTGCCAGCAGCACCGACACCTACGAGCAGTACTTC. This sequence encodes CASSTDTYEQYF.

This clone was seen only once. This sequence joins TRBV5-6 and TRBJ2-1; no reliable D call. V lost 1 base and J lost 8, with 10 bases in between. The V gene's germline CDR1 is SGHDT and CDR2 YYEEEE. This CDR3 has 13 amino acids. For the CDR3, the DNA is TGTGCCAGCAGCTTGCCTGGCTTGGATGAGCAGTTCTTC. Protein: CASSLPGLDEQFF.

This chain joins TRBV4-1 and TRBJ2-3; 8 nucleotides align to TRBD2. The CDR3 is made up of 17 amino acids. Losses at the gene ends were 0 bases for V and 4 bases for J; bases not matched to a gene: 9. Germline-derived CDR1 and CDR2 are MGHRA and YSYEKL. The CDR3 coding sequence is TGCGCCAGCAGCCAAGATCGGCGAGCGGGAGTACCAGATACGCAGTATTTT. Protein: CASSQDRRAGVPDTQYF.

This clone was observed once. This sequence joins TRBV28 and TRBJ2-2; a weak D match, TRBD1 (5 bases). Trimming stripped 4 bases from V and 2 bases from J, with 11 bases between. The CDR3 extends over 15 amino acids. Germline-derived CDR1 and CDR2 are MDHEN and SYDVKM. As DNA, the CDR3 is TGTGCCAGCAGTTGGGGCGGAGATAACACCGGGGAGCTGTTTTTT. It specifies CASSWGGDNTGELFF.

The chain uses TRBV7-3 and TRBJ1-5; 9 bases are a match to TRBD1. The germline CDR1 and CDR2 sequences are SGHTA and FQGTGA. CDR3 length: 18 amino acids. The junction had 16 bases not matched to a gene; V was cut back by 5 bases and J by 5 bases. CDR3 nucleotides: TGTGCCAGCAGCACTCTTTATCCGGGACAGGGACATGATCAGCCCCAGCATTTT. It translates to CASSTLYPGQGHDQPQHF.

V gene TRBV14 combines with J gene TRBJ1-2; D possibly corresponds to TRBD1 (5 bases). Germline CDR1 is SGHDN and CDR2 is FVKESK. V lost 0 bases and J lost 5, with 13 bases in between. The CDR3 is 15 residues long. The CDR3 sequence: CASSQDRGGYYGYTF. The CDR3, as DNA: TGTGCCAGCAGCCAAGATAGGGGAGGGTATTATGGCTACACCTTC.

The rearrangement uses TRBV6-1 and TRBJ1-1, with unresolved D. The CDR3 totals 15 residues. Germline V gene lookup returns CDR1 MNHNS and CDR2 SASEGT. Trimming removed 0 bases at V and 1 base at J, with 9 bases between. CDR3 DNA sequence: TGTGCCAGCAGTGAAGCAACCGAGGGGAACACTGAAGCTTTCTTT. Translated, it gives CASSEATEGNTEAFF.

The chain employs TRBV6-5 and TRBJ2-2; 7 bases align to TRBD2. The CDR3 totals 13 residues. Losses at the gene ends were 8 bases for V and 5 bases for J; bases not matched to a gene: 5. The V gene's germline CDR1 is MNHEY and CDR2 SVGAGI. In nucleotides, the CDR3 is TGTGCCAGCCGCGGGGGTTCGACCGGGGAGCTGTTTTTT. Its protein product is CASRGGSTGELFF.

The chain carries TRBV18 and TRBJ2-7; no definite D call. Trimming stripped 3 bases from V and 2 bases from J, with 14 bases between. Germline V gives CDR1 KGHSH, CDR2 LQKENI. This CDR3 has 15 amino acids. The CDR3 DNA reads TGTGCCAGCTCACCTAAAGGGAATGGGCCCTACGAGCAGTACTTC. This codes for CASSPKGNGPYEQYF. Full variable domain (rest looked up from reference TRBV18 and TRBJ2-7): NAGVMQNPRHLVRRRGQEARLRCSPMKGHSHVYWYRQLPEEGLKFMVYLQKENIIDESGMPKERFSAEFPKEGPSILRIQQVVRGDSAAYFCASSPKGNGPYEQYFGPGTRLTVT.

The rearrangement links TRBV7-3 to TRBJ1-5; D uncertain. V was shortened by 5 bases and J by 7 bases, with 12 bases between the two germline ends. The CDR3 extends over 13 amino acids. Looked up from germline, CDR1 is SGHTA and CDR2 is FQGTGA. In DNA, the CDR3 is TGTGCCAGCAGCGTAAACAAAGACCAGCCCCAGCATTTT. This translates into CASSVNKDQPQHF.

The chain uses TRBV12-5 and TRBJ1-5, with D unresolved. Per germline, CDR1 LGHNT and CDR2 FRNRAP. This CDR3 is 16 amino acids long. Trimming stripped 7 bases from V and 2 bases from J, with 18 bases between. CDR3: CASAFFQVLGNQPQHF. The DNA for the CDR3 is TGTGCTAGTGCCTTCTTTCAGGTTTTGGGCAATCAGCCCCAGCATTTT.

The rearrangement uses TRBV29-1 and TRBJ2-2; 9 nucleotides match TRBD1. Trimming took 4 bases from V and 6 from J; bases not matched to a gene: 6. The CDR3 runs 14 residues. CDR1 SQVTM and CDR2 ANQGSEA come from the germline V gene. The CDR3 reads CSVAWDRAAGELFF. CDR3 in DNA: TGCAGCGTTGCTTGGGACAGGGCCGCCGGGGAGCTGTTTTTT.